Each of the 20 T cell receptor beta chains below was sequenced from the same sample in a study of identical twins. TCRdb processed the 5' RACE reads anew with MiXCR; each CDR3 protein has one entry. Of hundreds of thousands of distinct CDR3 sequences in the sample, 21% are singletons; the top ten hold 4.3%. The sample was also linked to a second study, of T cells expressing NK-cell markers.

The sequencing input was PBMCs. The source is a woman younger than 30 in good health.

This chain uses TRBV20-1 with TRBJ2-7; no reliable D call. Deletions cut 2 bases from V and 0 bases from J, with 14 bases between. The CDR3 covers 15 residues. CDR1 and CDR2 from the germline V gene are DFQATT and SNEGSKA (reference sequence). The DNA of the CDR3 is TGCAGTGCTAGACGGCACCCTGGAAGCTCCTACGAGCAGTACTTC. Protein product: CSARRHPGSSYEQYF.

This clonotype was counted at least ten times. The rearrangement links TRBV9 to TRBJ2-2; TRBD1 is a possible D gene (6 bases). Germline V gene lookup returns CDR1 SGDLS and CDR2 YYNGEE. The CDR3 extends over 14 amino acids. Trimming left V 5 bases short and J 4 bases short, with 12 bases between. The CDR3 reads CASRQGLSTGELFF. CDR3 DNA: TGTGCCAGCAGACAGGGTCTGAGCACCGGGGAGCTGTTTTTT.

At least ten counts were recorded for this clonotype. The chain recombines TRBV5-1 with TRBJ2-3, with 13 bases aligning to TRBD2. Germline CDR1 is SGHRS and CDR2 is YFSETQ. CDR3 length equals 16 residues. Trimming cost V 2 bases and J 4 bases; bases outside gene matches: 4. The CDR3 bases are TGCGCCAGCAGCTTAAGGACTAGCGGGGGCTCAGATACGCAGTATTTT. Translating gives CASSLRTSGGSDTQYF.

This clonotype has ten or more counts. V is TRBV20-1 and J is TRBJ2-4; no firm D call. Germline V gives CDR1 DFQATT, CDR2 SNEGSKA (reference sequence). Trimming left V 6 bases short and J 0 bases short, with 0 bases between. The CDR3 has 10 amino acids. The CDR3 nucleotides read TGCAGTGCAGCCAAAAACATTCAGTACTTC. Its translation: CSAAKNIQYF.

The CDR3 reads CASSPFSRGTNTGELFF. The CDR3 DNA sequence: TGCGCCAGCAGCCCATTTTCAAGGGGGACGAACACCGGGGAGCTGTTTTTT. V and J are TRBV5-1 and TRBJ2-2; possible D gene TRBD1, 6 bases. The V and J ends lost 4 bases and 0 bases respectively, with 16 bases between them. This CDR3 is built from 17 residues. Germline CDR1 SGHRS, CDR2 YFSETQ.

In its sample, this clonotype was seen a few times. The chain employs TRBV12-3 or TRBV12-4 and TRBJ2-7, with 7 positions matching TRBD2. Trimming removed 6 bases from V and 2 bases from J; junction bases left unmatched: 10. The CDR3 runs 15 residues. CDR3 residues: CASSPGAGLTYEQYF. CDR3 sequence (DNA): TGTGCCAGCAGCCCCGGGGCGGGACTAACCTACGAGCAGTACTTC.

This clonotype was found a few times. Here the CDR3 reads CASSLPTGRETQYF. The CDR3 nucleotides are TGTGCCAGCAGTCTACCGACAGGGAGAGAGACCCAGTACTTC. The genes are TRBV12-3 or TRBV12-4 and TRBJ2-5; 7 bases line up with TRBD1. The length of the CDR3 is 14 residues. Losses at the gene ends were 5 bases for V and 4 bases for J; bases not matched to a gene: 7.

This clonotype appeared a few times. This chain uses TRBV7-2 with TRBJ2-5, with 9 positions matching TRBD1. J lost 3 bases, V lost 5 bases, and 10 bases had no gene match. CDR3 length equals 16 residues. Germline V gene data show CDR1 as SGHTA and CDR2 as FQGNSA. The CDR3, as DNA: TGTGCCAGCAGCCCCGTGACAGGGGGAAGGGAAGAGACCCAGTACTTC. As protein: CASSPVTGGREETQYF. Drawing the rest from reference TRBV7-2 and TRBJ2-5, the complete variable domain is GAGVSQSPSNKVTEKGKDVELRCDPISGHTALYWYRQSLGQGLEFLIYFQGNSAPDKSGLPSDRFSAERTGGSVSTLTIQRTQQEDSAVYLCASSPVTGGREETQYFGPGTRLLVL.

The rearrangement joins TRBV6-1 to TRBJ2-3; D unclear. CDR1 is MNHNS, CDR2 SASEGT, per germline. The CDR3 extends over 15 amino acids. V dropped 7 bases and J dropped 1 base, with 15 bases sitting between them. The CDR3 nucleotides read TGTGCCAGCACCCTCGGTGGGGTGGGCACAGATACGCAGTATTTT. Translating gives CASTLGGVGTDTQYF.

In its sample, this clonotype was seen a few times. The chain carries TRBV6-1 and TRBJ2-7; the match to TRBD1 covers 11 bases. The CDR3 runs 15 residues. Germline V gene sequence: CDR1 MNHNS, CDR2 SASEGT. V lost 6 bases to trimming and J lost 0 bases; unmatched junction nucleotides: 4. Written as DNA, the CDR3 is TGTGCCAGCAGGCTAGGGACAGGGGGCTCCTACGAGCAGTACTTC. This encodes CASRLGTGGSYEQYF.

The chain carries TRBV7-2 and TRBJ2-2; D possibly corresponds to TRBD1 (5 bases). Trimming removed 6 bases at V and 2 bases at J, with 13 bases between. The CDR3 is 15 amino acids. CDR1 and CDR2 (germline): SGHTA, FQGNSA. DNA of the CDR3: TGTGCCAGCAGACGACAGCCAACCAACACCGGGGAGCTGTTTTTT. As protein: CASRRQPTNTGELFF.

This chain joins TRBV5-6 and TRBJ2-1, with TRBD2 matching 8 bases. V was clipped by 4 bases and J by 8 bases; unmatched bases: 11. CDR3 length equals 15 residues. Germline V gene sequence: CDR1 SGHDT, CDR2 YYEEEE. For the CDR3, the DNA is TGTGCCAGCAGCCTCGGGGGGACTAGAATCCATGAGCAGTTCTTC. Its protein is CASSLGGTRIHEQFF.

This chain joins TRBV10-1 and TRBJ2-3; 10 bases agree with TRBD2. The germline CDR1 and CDR2 sequences are WNHNN and SYGVQD (reference sequence). The CDR3 extends over 16 amino acids. V trimming: 2 bases; J trimming: 0 bases; junction bases outside the gene matches: 2. CDR3 sequence (DNA): TGCGCCAGCAGTGAGACTAGCGGGGCTAGCACAGATACGCAGTATTTT. It codes for CASSETSGASTDTQYF.

The chain recombines TRBV12-3 or TRBV12-4 with TRBJ2-3; 9 bases agree with TRBD1. V lost 2 bases and J lost 4; bases outside the gene matches: 4. This CDR3 contains 15 residues. DNA for the CDR3: TGTGCCAGCAGTTTAAAACGGACAGGGGCAGATACGCAGTATTTT. It yields the protein CASSLKRTGADTQYF.

The chain uses TRBV29-1 and TRBJ2-7; TRBD1 is a possible D gene (6 bases). In germline, CDR1 is SQVTM, CDR2 ANQGSEA. Trimming left V 3 bases short and J 5 bases short, with 8 bases between. The CDR3 extends over 11 amino acids. This chain's CDR3 is CSVEQGNEQYF. The CDR3 nucleotides read TGCAGCGTTGAGCAGGGGAACGAGCAGTACTTC.

The chain carries TRBV18 and TRBJ2-7, with D perhaps being TRBD1 or TRBD2 (5 bases each). The CDR3 has 16 amino acids. Between the trimmed V and J ends, which lost 1 base and 0 bases, there was a span of 13 bases. Germline-derived CDR1 and CDR2 are KGHSH and LQKENI. In DNA form, the CDR3 reads TGTGCCAGCTCACCACTCTTTCCCGGGACCTCCTACGAGCAGTACTTC. Residues: CASSPLFPGTSYEQYF.

This clonotype has more than one count but fewer than ten. V is TRBV27 and J is TRBJ2-7; 9 bases map to TRBD1. The CDR3 loop spans 15 amino acids. V was pared by 2 bases and J by 4 bases, with 6 bases of the junction left unmatched. Germline V gives CDR1 MNHEY, CDR2 SMNVEV (reference sequence). CDR3 nucleotides: TGTGCCAGCAGTTTAAAAGGGGGACAGGGTTACGAGCAGTACTTC. It specifies CASSLKGGQGYEQYF.

V gene TRBV20-1 combines with J gene TRBJ2-1, with 8 bases matching TRBD1. Germline trimming cut 6 bases from V and 6 bases from J; bases unmatched to any gene: 4. The CDR3 has 12 residues. The germline gives CDR1 DFQATT, CDR2 SNEGSKA (reference sequence). CDR3 loop: CSAPDRANEQFF. The CDR3 DNA reads TGCAGTGCACCGGACAGGGCCAATGAGCAGTTCTTC.

J is TRBJ2-7 and V is TRBV12-3 or TRBV12-4; 7 bases are shared with TRBD1. This CDR3 has 14 residues. J gave up 3 bases and V 5 bases, and 7 bases lay outside the gene matches. CDR3: CASSRTGADYEQYF. The CDR3, as DNA: TGTGCCAGCAGTCGTACAGGGGCCGACTACGAGCAGTACTTC.

V is TRBV12-3 or TRBV12-4 and J is TRBJ2-1, with D hard to call. The CDR3 extends over 15 amino acids. Trimming pared 6 bases from V and 5 bases from J, leaving 17 bases between. CDR3 region: CASSRIGLKDNEQFF. The CDR3 coding sequence is TGTGCCAGCAGCCGAATAGGGCTGAAGGACAATGAGCAGTTCTTC.